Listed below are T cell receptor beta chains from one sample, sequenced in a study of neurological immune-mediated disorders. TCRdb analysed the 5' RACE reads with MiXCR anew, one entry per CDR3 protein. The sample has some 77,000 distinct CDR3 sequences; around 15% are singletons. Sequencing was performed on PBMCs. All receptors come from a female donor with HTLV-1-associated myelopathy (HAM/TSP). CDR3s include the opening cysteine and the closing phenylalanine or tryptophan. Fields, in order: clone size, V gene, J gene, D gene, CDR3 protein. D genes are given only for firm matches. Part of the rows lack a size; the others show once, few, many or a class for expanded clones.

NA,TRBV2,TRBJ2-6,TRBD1,CTSSEDRAVNGLTF
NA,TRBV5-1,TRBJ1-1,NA,CASSLGAGWNTEAFF
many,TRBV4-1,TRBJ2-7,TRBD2,CASSQITSDEQYF
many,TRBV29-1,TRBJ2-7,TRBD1,CSVLPPGQTYEQYF
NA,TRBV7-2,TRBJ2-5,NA,CASSPRTQQETQYF
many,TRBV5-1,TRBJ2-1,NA,CASRYGSNEQFF
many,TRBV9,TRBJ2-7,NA,CASSVAPTGRYYEQYF
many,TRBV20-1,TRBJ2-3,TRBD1,CSARDSRGKWDTQYF
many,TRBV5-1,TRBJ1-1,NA,CASSLDRSVTEAFF
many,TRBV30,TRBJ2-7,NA,CAWSPNAAGPYEQYF
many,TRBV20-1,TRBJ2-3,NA,CSAREFSSGDTQYF
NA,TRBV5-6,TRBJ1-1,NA,CASSLFCVYTEAFF
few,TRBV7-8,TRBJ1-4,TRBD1,CASSPTGVGEKLFF
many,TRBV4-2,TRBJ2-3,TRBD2,CASSPQRGAKDTQYF
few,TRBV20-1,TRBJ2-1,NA,CSARPRDLLRGEQFF
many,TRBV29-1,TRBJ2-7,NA,CSVVSEYEQYF
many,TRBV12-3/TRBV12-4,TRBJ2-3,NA,CASSPSRATDTQYF
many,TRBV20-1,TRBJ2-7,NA,CSARGGTYEQYF
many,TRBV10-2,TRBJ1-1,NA,CASSRARENTEAFF
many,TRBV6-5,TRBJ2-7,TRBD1,CASSYGTGFWEQYF
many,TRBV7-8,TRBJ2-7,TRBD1,CASSSSPGTGPYEQYF
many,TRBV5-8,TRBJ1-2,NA,CASSLLMTDGYTF
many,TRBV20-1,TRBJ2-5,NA,CSARTEQTETQYF
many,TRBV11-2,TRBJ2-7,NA,CASSSQGGEQYF
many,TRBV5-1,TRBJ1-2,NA,CASSFNDGYTF
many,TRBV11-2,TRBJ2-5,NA,CASSLLLSTGAQETQYF
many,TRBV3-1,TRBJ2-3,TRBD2,CASSRQLASSTDTQYF
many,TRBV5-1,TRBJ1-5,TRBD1,CASSLAGGRNQPQHF
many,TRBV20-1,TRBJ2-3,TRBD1,CSAPDRGRDTQYF
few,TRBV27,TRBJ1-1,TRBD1,CASRGQGLGADTEAFF
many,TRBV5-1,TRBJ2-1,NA,CASSWEDSSYNEQFF
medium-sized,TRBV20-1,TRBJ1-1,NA,CSAGLRAEAFF
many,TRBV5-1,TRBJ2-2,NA,CASSPGTDWNTGELFF
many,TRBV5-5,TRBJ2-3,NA,CASYGTTDTQYF
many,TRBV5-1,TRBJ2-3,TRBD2,CASSFLAGGDTQYF
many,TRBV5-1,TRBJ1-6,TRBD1,CASRPRRDSNSPLHF
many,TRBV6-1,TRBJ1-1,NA,CASDSQAGSGTEAFF
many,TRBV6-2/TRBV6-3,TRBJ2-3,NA,CASSYFRLEITDTQYF
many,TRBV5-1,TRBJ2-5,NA,CASSFTGARETQYF
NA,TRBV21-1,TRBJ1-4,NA,CASNAGTPGNEKLFF
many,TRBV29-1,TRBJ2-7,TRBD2,CSVERGDYPYEQYF
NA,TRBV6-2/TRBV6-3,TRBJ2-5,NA,CSSSSVEETQYF
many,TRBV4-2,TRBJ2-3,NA,CASSQGGINTDTQYF
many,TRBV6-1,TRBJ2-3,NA,CASSDVYRDTQYF
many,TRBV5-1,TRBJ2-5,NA,CASSLFGGQETQYF